Sequencing of this T cell receptor (beta chain) was carried out in a study of blood T cell repertoires in COVID-19. Study information: The cDNA or gDNA used as material had been derived from T cells, B-cell-depleted T cells, or PBMCs.

Germline CDR1 SNHLY, CDR2 FYNNEI. V lost 6 bases to trimming and J lost 6 bases, with 16 bases between them. CDR3 length: 14 amino acids. As processed by the authors: Estimation of nucleated cell counts was performed using reference gene primer amplification. Repertoires were generated with immunoSEQ multiplex PCR, while TCRdb's copy carries only in-frame clones and drops some. V, J and clone size are those of that table, while D and trimming were read from the DNA. This repertoire shows a few hundred thousand clones, more than 80% found once; its top ten account for approximately 6.8%. Seattle researchers signed up patients amid active infection and tracked them longitudinally.

The sequence came from a woman aged 25 to 45 with COVID-19, enrolled during active disease. The V gene is TRBV2, the J gene TRBJ2-3; D gene unclear. The specimen was peripheral blood. The chain's CDR3 is CASSLLHSADTQYF. The CDR3 nucleotides read TGTGCCAGCAGCCTACTACACTCGGCGGATACGCAGTATTTT. Combining the CDR3 with reference TRBV2 and TRBJ2-3 gives the whole variable domain EPEVTQTPSHQVTQMGQEVILRCVPISNHLYFYWYRQILGQKVEFLVSFYNNEISEKSEIFDDQFSVERPDGSNFTLKIRSTKLEDSAMYFCASSLLHSADTQYFGPGTRLTVL.